The text below deals with one TCR beta chain. The source of the sample is a study of blood T cell repertoires in COVID-19. The CDR3 has 12 residues. Germline CDR1 LGHDT, CDR2 YNNKEL (reference sequence). The germline V and J ends were trimmed by 1 base and 8 bases, with 3 bases remaining between them. Original data processing: For nucleated cells, counts were estimated from reference gene primer amplification. Assay used: immunoSEQ multiplex PCR; TCRdb lists only in-frame clones, some missing. D and trimming were read from the DNA, whereas the V and J calls and clone size are those reported in that table. The table lists 130,000 or so clones, more than 65% of them singletons.

J is TRBJ1-6 and V is TRBV3-1 (or the pseudogene TRBV3-2); D remains unclear. Sequencing used peripheral blood. The source of this sequence is a woman in her 70s with acute or convalescent COVID-19. CDR3 DNA sequence: TGTGCCAGCAGCCAAGCCTATTCACCCCTCCACTTT. It translates to CASSQAYSPLHF.